This T cell receptor (beta chain) stems from a study of blood T cell repertoires in COVID-19. Study-level background: Sites across the United States, Italy and Spain contributed samples from acute and convalescent COVID-19. From T cells, B-cell-depleted T cells, or PBMCs came the material, which was cDNA or gDNA.

The length of the CDR3 is 16 residues. Germline V gene lookup returns CDR1 LNHNV and CDR2 YYDKDF (reference sequence). Germline trimming cut 4 bases from V and 5 bases from J; bases unmatched to any gene: 10. In the original analysis: Estimates of nucleated cell counts were drawn from the amplification of reference gene primers. Produced via immunoSEQ multiplex PCR; TCRdb's table is partial and in-frame only. Clonal size and the V and J genes are those of that table, whereas D and trimming came from the DNA. There are 84,000 or so clones in the sample; 65% to 80% occur only once, and around 49% lies in the top ten.

The chain combines TRBV15 with TRBJ2-7; TRBD1 aligns across 11 bases. The material sequenced was peripheral blood. This clonotype was sampled from a human donor in a cohort sampled during active COVID-19. CDR3 sequence reads: CATSKGSGQGANEQYF. The CDR3 bases are TGTGCCACCAGCAAAGGTTCCGGACAGGGGGCCAACGAGCAGTACTTC.